A single sample gave rise to the 5 T cell receptor beta chains below, sequenced in a study of cytomegalovirus exposure and HLA in healthy donors. With 60 Vbeta and 13 Jbeta primers, the PCR was carried out. Clones were read by immunoSEQ multiplex PCR, and TCRdb kept only the in-frame ones, dropping some. The sample has 150,000 to 200,000 clones, more than 70% seen once. Sequencing was carried out using PBMCs. These receptors came from a male donor in good health and CMV-seropositive.

The rearrangement joins TRBV4-1 to TRBJ1-4; D not resolved. V was clipped by 0 bases and J by 6 bases, with 14 bases between them. The CDR3 contains 16 residues. Germline CDR1 MGHRA, CDR2 YSYEKL. The CDR3 DNA reads TGCGCCAGCAGCCAAGATCTCGCCCCCAGGCATGAAAAACTGTTTTTT. Protein: CASSQDLAPRHEKLFF.

In this sample, this clone turned up once. The chain carries TRBV5-1 and TRBJ1-2, with D perhaps matching TRBD1 (5 bases). The V and J ends lost 4 bases and 4 bases respectively, with 17 bases between them. The CDR3 contains 15 residues. Germline values: CDR1 SGHRS, CDR2 YFSETQ. CDR3 residues: CASSPDLGLGYGYTF. The DNA of the CDR3 is TGCGCCAGCAGCCCGGATTTGGGGCTAGGCTATGGCTACACCTTC.

This clone appeared once. V is TRBV7-9 and J is TRBJ1-4, with 8 bases lining up with TRBD1. The CDR3 runs to 15 residues. CDR1 SEHNR and CDR2 FQNEAQ come from the germline V gene (reference sequence). With V trimmed by 1 base and J by 6 bases, 4 bases remained unmatched. This chain's CDR3 is CASSLGTGMDEKLFF. Here the CDR3 DNA reads TGTGCCAGCAGCTTAGGGACAGGGATGGATGAAAAACTGTTTTTT.

J is TRBJ2-5 and V is TRBV28; TRBD2 matches at 8 bases. V lost 5 bases to trimming and J lost 2 bases; unmatched junction nucleotides: 7. Per germline, CDR1 MDHEN and CDR2 SYDVKM. There are 15 residues in the CDR3. The CDR3 sequence is CASSRSGGFQETQYF. The CDR3 coding sequence is TGTGCCAGCAGTCGATCGGGGGGGTTTCAAGAGACCCAGTACTTC.

The rearrangement joins TRBV18 to TRBJ2-5, with D tentatively TRBD1 (7 bases). The CDR3 has 16 amino acids. Germline V lookup: CDR1 KGHSH, CDR2 LQKENI. Trimming took off 6 bases at V and 4 bases at J, with 21 bases between the two ends. CDR3 coding DNA: TGTGCCAGCTCCCACTCGACAGGGAGGTTAGGAGAGACCCAGTACTTC. Amino acid sequence: CASSHSTGRLGETQYF.